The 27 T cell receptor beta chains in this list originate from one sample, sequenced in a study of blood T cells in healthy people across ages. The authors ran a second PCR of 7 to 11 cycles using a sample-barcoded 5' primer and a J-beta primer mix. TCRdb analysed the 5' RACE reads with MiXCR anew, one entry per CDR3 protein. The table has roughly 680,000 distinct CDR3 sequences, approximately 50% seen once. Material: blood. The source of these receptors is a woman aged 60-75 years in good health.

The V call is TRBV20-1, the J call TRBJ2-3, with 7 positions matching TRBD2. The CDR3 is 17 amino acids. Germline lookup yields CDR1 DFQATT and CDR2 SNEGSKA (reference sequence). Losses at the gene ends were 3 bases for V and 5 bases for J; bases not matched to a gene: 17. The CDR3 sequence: CSASGGGAGDGRDTQYF. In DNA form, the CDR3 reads TGCAGTGCTAGTGGCGGTGGGGCGGGAGATGGTCGAGATACGCAGTATTTT.

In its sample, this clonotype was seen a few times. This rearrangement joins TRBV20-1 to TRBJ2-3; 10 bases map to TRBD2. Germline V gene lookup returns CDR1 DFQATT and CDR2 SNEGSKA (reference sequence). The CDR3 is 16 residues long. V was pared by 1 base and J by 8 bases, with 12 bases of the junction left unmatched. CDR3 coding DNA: TGCAGTGCTAGAGTCCTAGCGGGAGAGAGCTGGGTTACGCAGTATTTT. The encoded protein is CSARVLAGESWVTQYF.

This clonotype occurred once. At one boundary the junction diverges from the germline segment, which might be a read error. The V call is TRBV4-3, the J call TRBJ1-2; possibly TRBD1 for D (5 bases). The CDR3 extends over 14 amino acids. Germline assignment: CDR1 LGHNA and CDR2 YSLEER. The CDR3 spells CASSQDWGGPGHTF. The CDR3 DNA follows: TGCGCCAGCAGCCAAGATTGGGGGGGACCTGGCCACACCTTC.

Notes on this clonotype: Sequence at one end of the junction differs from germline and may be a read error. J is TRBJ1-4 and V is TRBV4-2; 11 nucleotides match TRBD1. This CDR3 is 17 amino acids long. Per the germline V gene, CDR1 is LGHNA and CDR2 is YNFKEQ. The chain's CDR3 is CASGHAAPGQGGEKLFF. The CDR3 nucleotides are TGTGCCAGCGGCCATGCAGCTCCGGGACAGGGGGGTGAAAAACTGTTTTTT.

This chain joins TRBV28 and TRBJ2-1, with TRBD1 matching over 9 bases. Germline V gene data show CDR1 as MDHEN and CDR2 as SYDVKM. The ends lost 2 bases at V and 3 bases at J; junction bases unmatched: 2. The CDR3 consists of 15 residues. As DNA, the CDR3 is TGTGCCAGCAGTTTACGGGACAGGGACTACAATGAGCAGTTCTTC. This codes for CASSLRDRDYNEQFF.

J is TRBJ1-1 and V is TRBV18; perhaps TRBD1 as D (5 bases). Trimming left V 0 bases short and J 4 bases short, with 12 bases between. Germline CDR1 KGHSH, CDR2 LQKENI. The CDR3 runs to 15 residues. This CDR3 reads CASSPPTRGGTEAFF. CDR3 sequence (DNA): TGTGCCAGCTCACCACCGACCCGCGGGGGCACTGAAGCTTTCTTT.

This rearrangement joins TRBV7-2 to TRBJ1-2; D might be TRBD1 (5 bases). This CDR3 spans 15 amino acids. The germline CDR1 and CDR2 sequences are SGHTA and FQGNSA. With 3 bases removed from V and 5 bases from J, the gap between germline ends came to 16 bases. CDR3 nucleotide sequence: TGTGCCAGCAGCTTGGGTAAACAGGCAAATTATGGCTACACCTTC. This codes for CASSLGKQANYGYTF.

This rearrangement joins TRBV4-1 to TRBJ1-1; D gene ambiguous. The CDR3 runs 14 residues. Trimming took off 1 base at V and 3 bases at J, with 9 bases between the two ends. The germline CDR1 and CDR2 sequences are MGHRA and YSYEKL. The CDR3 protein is CASSQAGSDTEAFF. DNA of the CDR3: TGCGCCAGCAGCCAAGCGGGTTCCGACACTGAAGCTTTCTTT.

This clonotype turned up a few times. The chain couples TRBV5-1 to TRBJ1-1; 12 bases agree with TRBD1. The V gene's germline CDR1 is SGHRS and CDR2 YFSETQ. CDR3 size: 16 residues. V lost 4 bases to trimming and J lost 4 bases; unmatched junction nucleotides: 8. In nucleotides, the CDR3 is TGCGCCAGCAGCATTGGGACAGGGGGCTTAGGCACTGAAGCTTTCTTT. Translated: CASSIGTGGLGTEAFF.

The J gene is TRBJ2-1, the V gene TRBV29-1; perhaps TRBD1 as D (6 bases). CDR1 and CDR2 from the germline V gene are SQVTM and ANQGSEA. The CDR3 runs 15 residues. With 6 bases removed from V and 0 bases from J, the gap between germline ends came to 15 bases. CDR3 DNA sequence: TGCAGCGTCGCGTCCACAGGGAGCTCCTACAATGAGCAGTTCTTC. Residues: CSVASTGSSYNEQFF.

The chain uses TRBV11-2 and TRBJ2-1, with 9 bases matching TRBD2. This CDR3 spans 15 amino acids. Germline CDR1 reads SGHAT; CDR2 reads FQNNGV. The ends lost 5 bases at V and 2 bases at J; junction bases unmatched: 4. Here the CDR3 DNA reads TGTGCCAGCAGCGAACTAGCGGGTCCCTACAATGAGCAGTTCTTC. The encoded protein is CASSELAGPYNEQFF. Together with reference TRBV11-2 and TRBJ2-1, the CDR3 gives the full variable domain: EAGVAQSPRYKIIEKRQSVAFWCNPISGHATLYWYQQILGQGPKLLIQFQNNGVVDDSQLPKDRFSAERLKGVDSTLKIQPAKLEDSAVYLCASSELAGPYNEQFFGPGTRLTVL.

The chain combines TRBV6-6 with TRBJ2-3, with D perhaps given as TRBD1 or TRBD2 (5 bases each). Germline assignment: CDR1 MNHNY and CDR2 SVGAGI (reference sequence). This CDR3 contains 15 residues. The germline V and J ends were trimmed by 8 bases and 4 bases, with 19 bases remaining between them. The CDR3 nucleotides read TGTGCCAGCCTGTCGGGGAGAGGGGTTGCAGATACGCAGTATTTT. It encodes CASLSGRGVADTQYF.

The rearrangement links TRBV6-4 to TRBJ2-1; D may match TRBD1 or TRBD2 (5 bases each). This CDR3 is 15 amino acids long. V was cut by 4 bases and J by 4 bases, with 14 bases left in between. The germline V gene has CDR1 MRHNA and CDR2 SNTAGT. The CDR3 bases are TGTGCCAGCAGTGCGGGGACGGTGGGGTACAATGAGCAGTTCTTC. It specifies CASSAGTVGYNEQFF.

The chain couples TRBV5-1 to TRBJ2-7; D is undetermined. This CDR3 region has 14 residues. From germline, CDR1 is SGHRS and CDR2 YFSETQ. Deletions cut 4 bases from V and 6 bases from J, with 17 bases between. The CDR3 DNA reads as TGCGCCAGCAGCCCCGGGTCCCTCCTCACCGAGCAGTACTTC. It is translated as CASSPGSLLTEQYF.

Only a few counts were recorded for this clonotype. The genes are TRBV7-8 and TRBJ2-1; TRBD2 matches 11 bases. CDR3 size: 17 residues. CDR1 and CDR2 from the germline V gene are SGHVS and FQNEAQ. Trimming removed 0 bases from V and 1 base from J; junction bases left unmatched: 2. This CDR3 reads CASSLAVAGGSYNEQFF. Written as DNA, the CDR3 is TGTGCCAGCAGCTTAGCCGTAGCGGGGGGGTCCTACAATGAGCAGTTCTTC.

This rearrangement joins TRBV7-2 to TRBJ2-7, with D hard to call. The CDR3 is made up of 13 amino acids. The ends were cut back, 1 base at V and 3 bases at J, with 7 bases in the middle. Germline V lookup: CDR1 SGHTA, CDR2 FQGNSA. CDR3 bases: TGTGCCAGCAGCTTAGAGCATATCTACGAGCAGTACTTC. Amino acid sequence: CASSLEHIYEQYF. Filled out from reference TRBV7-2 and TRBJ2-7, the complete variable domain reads GAGVSQSPSNKVTEKGKDVELRCDPISGHTALYWYRQSLGQGLEFLIYFQGNSAPDKSGLPSDRFSAERTGGSVSTLTIQRTQQEDSAVYLCASSLEHIYEQYFGPGTRLTVT.

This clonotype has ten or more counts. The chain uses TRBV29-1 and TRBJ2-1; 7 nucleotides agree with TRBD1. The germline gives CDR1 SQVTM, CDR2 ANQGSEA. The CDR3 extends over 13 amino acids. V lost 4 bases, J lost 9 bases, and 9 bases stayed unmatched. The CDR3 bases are TGCAGCGTTGGAACAGGGGAAGATGGTGAGCAGTTCTTC. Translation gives CSVGTGEDGEQFF.

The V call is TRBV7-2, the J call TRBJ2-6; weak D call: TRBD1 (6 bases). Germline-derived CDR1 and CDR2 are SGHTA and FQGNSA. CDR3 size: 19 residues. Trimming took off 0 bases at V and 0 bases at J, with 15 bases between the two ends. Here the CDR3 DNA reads TGTGCCAGCAGCTTAGCAAGGGGGTTGTTACGCTCTGGGGCCAACGTCCTGACTTTC. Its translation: CASSLARGLLRSGANVLTF.

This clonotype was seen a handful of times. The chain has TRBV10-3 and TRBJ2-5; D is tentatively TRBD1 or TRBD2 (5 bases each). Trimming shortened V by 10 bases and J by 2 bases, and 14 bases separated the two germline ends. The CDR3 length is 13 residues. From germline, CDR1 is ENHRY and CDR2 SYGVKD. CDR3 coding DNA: TGTGCCACCCAACCGGGGCCACAAGAGACCCAGTACTTC. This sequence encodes CATQPGPQETQYF.

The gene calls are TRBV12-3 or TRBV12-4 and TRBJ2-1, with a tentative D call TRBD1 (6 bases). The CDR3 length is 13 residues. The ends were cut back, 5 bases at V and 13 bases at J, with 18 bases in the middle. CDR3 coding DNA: TGTGCCAGCAGTCCCAGGGACATAGGTTATCAGTTCTTC. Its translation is CASSPRDIGYQFF.

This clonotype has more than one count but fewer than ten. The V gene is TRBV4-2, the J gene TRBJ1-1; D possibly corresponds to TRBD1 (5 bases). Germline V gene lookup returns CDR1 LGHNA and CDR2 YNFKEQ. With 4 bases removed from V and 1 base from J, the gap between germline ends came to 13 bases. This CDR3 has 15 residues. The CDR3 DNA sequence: TGTGCCAGCAGCCTGGGGGGGTTAGGGAACACTGAAGCTTTCTTT. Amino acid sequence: CASSLGGLGNTEAFF.

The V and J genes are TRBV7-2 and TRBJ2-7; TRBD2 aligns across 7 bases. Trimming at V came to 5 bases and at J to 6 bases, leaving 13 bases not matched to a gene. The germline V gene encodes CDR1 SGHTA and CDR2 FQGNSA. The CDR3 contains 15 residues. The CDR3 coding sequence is TGTGCCAGCAGCCGCAGGGCCAGCGGGGCCCTCGAGCAGTACTTC. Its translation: CASSRRASGALEQYF.

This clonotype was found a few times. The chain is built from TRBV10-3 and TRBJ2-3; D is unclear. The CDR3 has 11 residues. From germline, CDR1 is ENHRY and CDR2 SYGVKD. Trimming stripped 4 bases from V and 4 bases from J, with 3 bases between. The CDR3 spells CAISVADTQYF. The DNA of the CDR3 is TGTGCCATCAGTGTGGCAGATACGCAGTATTTT.

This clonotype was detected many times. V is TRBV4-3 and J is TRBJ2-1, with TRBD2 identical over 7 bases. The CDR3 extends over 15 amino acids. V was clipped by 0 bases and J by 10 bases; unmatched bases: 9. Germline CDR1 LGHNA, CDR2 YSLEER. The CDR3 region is CASSQEVSREAEQFF. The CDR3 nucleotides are TGCGCCAGCAGCCAAGAGGTCTCCCGGGAGGCAGAGCAGTTCTTC.

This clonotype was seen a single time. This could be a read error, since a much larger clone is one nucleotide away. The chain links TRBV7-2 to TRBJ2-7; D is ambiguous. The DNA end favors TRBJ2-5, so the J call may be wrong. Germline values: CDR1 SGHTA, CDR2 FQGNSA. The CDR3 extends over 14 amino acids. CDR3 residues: CASSFHVTQETQYF. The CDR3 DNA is TGTGCCAGCAGCTTCCACGTTACACAAGAGACCCAGTACTTC.

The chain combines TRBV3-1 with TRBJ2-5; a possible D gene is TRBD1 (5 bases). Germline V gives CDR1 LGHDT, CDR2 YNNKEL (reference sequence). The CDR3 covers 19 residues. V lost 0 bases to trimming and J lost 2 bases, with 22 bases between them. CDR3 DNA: TGTGCCAGCAGCCAAGAATTTCCATCAAAAAGGGGAAGACAAGAGACCCAGTACTTC. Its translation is CASSQEFPSKRGRQETQYF.

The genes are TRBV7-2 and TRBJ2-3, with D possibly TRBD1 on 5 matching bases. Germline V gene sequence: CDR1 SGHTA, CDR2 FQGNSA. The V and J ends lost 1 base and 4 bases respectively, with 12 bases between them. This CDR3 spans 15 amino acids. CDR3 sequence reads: CASSLGAGWSDTQYF. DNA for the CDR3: TGTGCCAGCAGCTTAGGGGCAGGGTGGTCAGATACGCAGTATTTT.